This T cell receptor (beta chain) was sequenced in a study of read filtering for tumor transcriptome and immune sequencing. Study-wide context: By R-ISS, stages I, II and III held approximately 8, 16 and 7 patients. Whole-transcriptome libraries were prepared after DNase treatment.

Study-wide findings and caveats: Dropping single-read clonotypes raised IR-seq and RNA-seq shared-clonotype correlation. This fraction held mixed bone marrow immune cells after CD138-negative sorting.

This library used 300 to 500 ng RNA and molecular barcoded adaptors spanning alpha/delta and beta/gamma chains. TCRdb itself ran the reads through MiXCR, one entry per CDR3 protein. The sample contains over 50,000 distinct CDR3 sequences, about a fifth of which appear only once. CDR3 length equals 13 residues. V shed 5 bases and J 9 bases; nucleotides not matched to a gene: 6. The germline gives CDR1 LNHDA, CDR2 SQIVND (reference sequence). In regard to this clonotype: Its antigen is still unknown.

The genes are TRBV19 and TRBJ2-1, with 8 positions matching TRBD2. This receptor was identified in a donor aged 40 or over with multiple myeloma. Specimen: a population of CD138-negative cells sorted from bone marrow. CDR3 sequence reads: CASSQLAGFEQFF. The CDR3 nucleotides read TGTGCCAGTAGTCAGTTAGCGGGATTTGAGCAGTTCTTC.